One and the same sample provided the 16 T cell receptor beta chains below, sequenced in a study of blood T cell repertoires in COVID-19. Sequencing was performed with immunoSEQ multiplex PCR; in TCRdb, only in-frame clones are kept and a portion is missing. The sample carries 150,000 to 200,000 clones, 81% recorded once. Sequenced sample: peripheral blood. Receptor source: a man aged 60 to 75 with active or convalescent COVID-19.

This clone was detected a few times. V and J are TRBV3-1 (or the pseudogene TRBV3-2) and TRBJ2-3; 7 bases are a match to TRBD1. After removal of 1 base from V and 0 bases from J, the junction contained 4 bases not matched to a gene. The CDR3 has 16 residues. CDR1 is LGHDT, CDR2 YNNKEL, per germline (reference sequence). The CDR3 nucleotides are TGTGCCAGCAGCCAAGGGCCGGGACAGAGCACAGATACGCAGTATTTT. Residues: CASSQGPGQSTDTQYF.

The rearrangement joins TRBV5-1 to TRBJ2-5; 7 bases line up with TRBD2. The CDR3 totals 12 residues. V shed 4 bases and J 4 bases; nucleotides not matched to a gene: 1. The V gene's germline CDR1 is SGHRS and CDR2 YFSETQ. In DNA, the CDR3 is TGCGCCAGCAGCACGGGGGGAGAGACCCAGTACTTC. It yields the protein CASSTGGETQYF.

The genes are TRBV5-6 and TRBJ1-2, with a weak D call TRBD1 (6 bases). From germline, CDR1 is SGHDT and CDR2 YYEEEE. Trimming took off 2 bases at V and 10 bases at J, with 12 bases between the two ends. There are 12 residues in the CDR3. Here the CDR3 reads CASSLYRVFYTF. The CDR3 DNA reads TGTGCCAGCAGCTTATACAGGGTCTTCTACACCTTC.

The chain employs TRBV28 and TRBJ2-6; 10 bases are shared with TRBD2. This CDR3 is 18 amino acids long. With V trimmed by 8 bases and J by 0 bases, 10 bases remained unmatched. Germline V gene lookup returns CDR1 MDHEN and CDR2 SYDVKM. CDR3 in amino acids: CASSHSSGRRSGANVLTF. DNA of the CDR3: TGTGCCAGCTCACACAGTAGCGGGAGGCGCTCTGGGGCCAACGTCCTGACTTTC.

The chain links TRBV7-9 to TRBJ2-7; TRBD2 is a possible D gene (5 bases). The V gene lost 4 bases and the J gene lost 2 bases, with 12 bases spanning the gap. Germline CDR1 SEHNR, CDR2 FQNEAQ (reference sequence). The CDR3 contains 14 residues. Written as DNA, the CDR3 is TGTGCCAGCAGCTCGGACTCGAAGGCCTACGAGCAGTACTTC. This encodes CASSSDSKAYEQYF.

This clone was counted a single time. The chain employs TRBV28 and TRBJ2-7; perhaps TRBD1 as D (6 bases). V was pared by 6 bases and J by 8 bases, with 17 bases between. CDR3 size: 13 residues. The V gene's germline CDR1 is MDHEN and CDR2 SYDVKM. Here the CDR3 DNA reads TGTGCCAGCAGGGACCCGGGCCAGGGGAAGCAGTACTTC. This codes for CASRDPGQGKQYF.

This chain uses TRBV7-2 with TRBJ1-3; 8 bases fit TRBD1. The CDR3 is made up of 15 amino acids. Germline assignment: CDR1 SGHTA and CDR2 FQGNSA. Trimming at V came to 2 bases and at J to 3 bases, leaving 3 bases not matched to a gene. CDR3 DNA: TGTGCCAGCAGCTTACAGGGGGCGGGTGGAAACACCATATATTTT. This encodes CASSLQGAGGNTIYF.

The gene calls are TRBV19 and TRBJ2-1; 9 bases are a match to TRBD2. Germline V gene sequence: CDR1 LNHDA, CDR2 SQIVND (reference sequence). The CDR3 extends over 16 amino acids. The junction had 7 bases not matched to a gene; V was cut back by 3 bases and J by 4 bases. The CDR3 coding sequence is TGTGCCAGTAGTATGGTTCACGGACTAGCGTACAATGAGCAGTTCTTC. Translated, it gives CASSMVHGLAYNEQFF.

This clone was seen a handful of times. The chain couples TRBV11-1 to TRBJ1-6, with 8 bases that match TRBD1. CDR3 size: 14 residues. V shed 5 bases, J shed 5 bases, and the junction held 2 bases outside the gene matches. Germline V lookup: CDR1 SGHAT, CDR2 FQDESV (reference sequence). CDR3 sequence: CASSNRGNNSPLHF. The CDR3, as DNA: TGTGCCAGCAGCAACAGGGGGAATAATTCACCCCTCCACTTT.

CDR3 sequence (DNA): TGTGCCAGCAGTGTAGCGGGAGGGCCCCCAGATACGCAGTATTTT. Its translation is CASSVAGGPPDTQYF. The V and J genes are TRBV28 and TRBJ2-3; 11 positions match TRBD2. CDR1 and CDR2 from the germline V gene are MDHEN and SYDVKM. This CDR3 region has 15 residues. J was trimmed by 4 bases and V by 5 bases; bases with no gene match: 5.

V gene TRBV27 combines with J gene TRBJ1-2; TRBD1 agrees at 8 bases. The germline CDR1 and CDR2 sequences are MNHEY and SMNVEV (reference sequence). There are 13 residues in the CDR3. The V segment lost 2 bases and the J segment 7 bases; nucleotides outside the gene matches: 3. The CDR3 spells CASSLTTGAGYTF. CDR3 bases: TGTGCCAGCAGTTTAACGACAGGGGCTGGCTACACCTTC.

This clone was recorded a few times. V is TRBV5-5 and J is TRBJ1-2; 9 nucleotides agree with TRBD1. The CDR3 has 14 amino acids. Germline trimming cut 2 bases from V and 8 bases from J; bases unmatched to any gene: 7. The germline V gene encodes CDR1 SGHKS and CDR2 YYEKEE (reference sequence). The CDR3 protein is CASSLITGGWGYTF. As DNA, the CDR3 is TGTGCCAGCAGCTTAATAACAGGGGGCTGGGGCTACACCTTC.

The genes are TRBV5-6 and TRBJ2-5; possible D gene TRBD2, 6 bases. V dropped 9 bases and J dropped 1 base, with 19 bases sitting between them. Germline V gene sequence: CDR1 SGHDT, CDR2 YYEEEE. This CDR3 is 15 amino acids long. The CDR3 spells CATSLSVGGQETQYF. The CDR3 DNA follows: TGTGCCACTTCTCTCTCCGTGGGAGGCCAAGAGACCCAGTACTTC. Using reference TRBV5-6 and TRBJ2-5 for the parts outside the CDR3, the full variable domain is DAGVTQSPTHLIKTRGQQVTLRCSPKSGHDTVSWYQQALGQGPQFIFQYYEEEERQRGNFPDRFSGHQFPNYSSELNVNALLLGDSALYLCATSLSVGGQETQYFGPGTRLLVL.

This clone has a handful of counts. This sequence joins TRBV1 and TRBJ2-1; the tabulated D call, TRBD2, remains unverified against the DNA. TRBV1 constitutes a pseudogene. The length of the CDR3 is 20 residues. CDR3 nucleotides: TGCACCAGCAGCCAAGTGAGACGGAGCGGGTCTCCAAGCTCCTACAATGAGCAGTTCTTC. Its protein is CTSSQVRRSGSPSSYNEQFF.

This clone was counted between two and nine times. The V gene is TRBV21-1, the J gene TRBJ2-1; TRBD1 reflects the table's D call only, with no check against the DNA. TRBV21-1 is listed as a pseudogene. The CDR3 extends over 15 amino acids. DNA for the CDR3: TGTGCCAGCAGCGGAAGGACAGGGGCCCACAATGAGCAGTTCTTC. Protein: CASSGRTGAHNEQFF.

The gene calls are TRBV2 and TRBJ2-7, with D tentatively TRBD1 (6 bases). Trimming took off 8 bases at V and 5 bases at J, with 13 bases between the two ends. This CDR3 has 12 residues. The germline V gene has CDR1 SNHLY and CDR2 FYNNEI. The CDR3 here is CASGQILNEQYF. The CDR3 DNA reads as TGTGCCAGCGGACAGATCCTAAACGAGCAGTACTTC. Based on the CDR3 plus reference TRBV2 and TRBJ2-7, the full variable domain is EPEVTQTPSHQVTQMGQEVILRCVPISNHLYFYWYRQILGQKVEFLVSFYNNEISEKSEIFDDQFSVERPDGSNFTLKIRSTKLEDSAMYFCASGQILNEQYFGPGTRLTVT.